These T cell receptor beta chains were read from a single sample in a study of response to subunit inactivated influenza vaccine. TCRdb ran MiXCR on the RT-PCR reads and lists one entry per CDR3 protein. The sample yields 530,000 or so distinct CDR3 sequences, 25% seen once. The sample consisted of CD4+ T cells sorted from PBMCs, taken roughly 5 days after vaccination. Receptors originate from a man between 50 and 59 years old who received an inactivated influenza vaccine. The CDR3 runs from the conserved cysteine through the conserved F or W. Each record gives: D gene, J gene, V gene, CDR3 protein. D genes are given only for firm matches.

- | TRBJ2-2 | TRBV19 | CASNRPNTGELFF
- | TRBJ2-7 | TRBV12-3/TRBV12-4 | CASSLGKLGEQYF
- | TRBJ2-5 | TRBV7-2 | CASSLAGVTQYF
- | TRBJ2-5 | TRBV20-1 | CSGLQETQYF
TRBD1 | TRBJ2-1 | TRBV7-2 | CASRRGQVHHEQFF
- | TRBJ2-7 | TRBV7-8 | CASSPLTAYEQYF
- | TRBJ2-5 | TRBV7-2 | CASSSSEGGGETQYF
- | TRBJ2-3 | TRBV15 | CATSRDPGWSDTQYF
TRBD2 | TRBJ2-7 | TRBV5-5 | CASSRTAGLADNYEQYF
TRBD1 | TRBJ2-5 | TRBV2 | CASSVGTGGRRETQYF
- | TRBJ1-2 | TRBV29-1 | CSARQSNYGYTF
- | TRBJ2-7 | TRBV6-2/TRBV6-3 | CASSATPYEQYF